This is a list of T cell receptor beta chains from one sample in a study of blood T cell repertoires in COVID-19. Measured with immunoSEQ multiplex PCR; TCRdb has only the in-frame clones, and not every one. In the table there are roughly 82,000 clones, around 80% of which are singletons. Sequenced material: peripheral blood. These receptors all stem from a man aged 60-69 years with acute or convalescent COVID-19. Both conserved end residues are part of each CDR3. A D gene is named only where the DNA matches it firmly. The size entry is marked missing in some rows and otherwise reads once, few, many or a size class.

j_call | v_call | d_call | clone_size | cdr3_aa | cdr3_nt
TRBJ2-5 | TRBV6-5 | TRBD2 | . | CASTGGGAGETQYF | TGTGCCAGCACCGGCGGGGGGGCCGGAGAGACCCAGTACTTC
TRBJ1-3 | TRBV5-6 | TRBD1 | . | CASSSTGVEGNTIYF | TGTGCCAGCAGCTCAACAGGGGTCGAGGGAAACACCATATATTTT
TRBJ2-3 | TRBV19 | TRBD1 | . | CASSIPGQGDADTQYF | TGTGCCAGTAGTATTCCGGGACAGGGTGACGCAGATACGCAGTATTTT
TRBJ1-2 | TRBV6-4 | TRBD1 | . | CASSLVFDQTGGGGYTF | TGTGCCAGCAGTCTAGTTTTCGATCAGACAGGGGGAGGCGGCTACACCTTC
TRBJ1-1 | TRBV6-5 | . | . | CASRSQGKKSEAFF | TGTGCCAGCAGGTCTCAGGGGAAGAAGTCTGAAGCTTTCTTT
TRBJ2-3 | TRBV30 | . | once | CAWSVGGEAPDTQYF | TGTGCCTGGAGTGTAGGCGGGGAGGCCCCAGATACGCAGTATTTT
TRBJ1-1 | TRBV5-6 | . | . | CASSRLRGEAFF | TGTGCCAGCAGCCGGCTCCGCGGTGAAGCTTTCTTT
TRBJ2-2 | TRBV9 | . | once | CASSVVSNTGELFF | TGTGCCAGCAGCGTAGTATCTAACACCGGGGAGCTGTTTTTT
TRBJ1-4 | TRBV29-1 | . | . | CSVAGLSATNEKLFF | TGCAGCGTTGCAGGGTTGTCGGCAACTAATGAAAAACTGTTTTTT
TRBJ1-1 | TRBV5-4 | . | . | CASRNPEMNTEAFF | TGTGCCAGCAGGAACCCAGAAATGAACACTGAAGCTTTCTTT
TRBJ2-7 | TRBV6-5 | TRBD2 | . | CASSLPGGRGDEQYF | TGTGCCAGCAGCCTCCCGGGGGGGCGCGGTGATGAGCAGTACTTC
TRBJ2-1 | TRBV3-1/TRBV3-2 | TRBD2 | . | CASSPEGLAGSVWFF | TGTGCCAGCAGCCCAGAAGGACTAGCGGGATCTGTTTGGTTCTTC
TRBJ1-4 | TRBV18 | TRBD1 | . | CASSQRQGSEEKLFF | TGTGCCAGCTCCCAGAGACAGGGTTCGGAGGAAAAACTGTTTTTT
TRBJ2-1 | TRBV9 | . | . | CASSRRGYNEQFF | TGTGCCAGCAGCCGCCGAGGGTACAATGAGCAGTTCTTC
TRBJ1-4 | TRBV27 | . | . | CASSLEGRGEKLFF | TGTGCCAGCAGTTTAGAAGGGAGGGGGGAAAAACTGTTTTTT
TRBJ1-6 | TRBV28 | . | . | CASSRRNSPLHF | TGTGCCAGCTCACGGAGGAATTCACCCCTCCACTTT
TRBJ2-1 | TRBV28 | TRBD1 | . | CASNPPGGRVHNEQFF | TGTGCCAGCAACCCCCCAGGGGGCAGGGTCCACAATGAGCAGTTCTTC
TRBJ2-3 | TRBV30 | TRBD1 | . | CAWGRPGQGRADTQYF | TGTGCCTGGGGCCGCCCGGGACAGGGTAGGGCGGATACGCAGTATTTT
TRBJ2-7 | TRBV5-1 | TRBD2 | . | CASSLGSLAGAQEQYF | TGCGCCAGCAGCTTGGGGAGTCTAGCGGGAGCACAGGAGCAGTACTTC
TRBJ2-3 | TRBV6-5 | TRBD2 | . | CASSFSGGGDTQYF | TGTGCCAGCAGTTTTAGCGGGGGAGGTGATACGCAGTATTTT
TRBJ2-7 | TRBV2 | TRBD2 | few | CATQGLAGDEQYF | TGTGCCACCCAGGGGCTAGCGGGGGACGAGCAGTACTTC
TRBJ2-1 | TRBV9 | . | . | CASSVDGSFEQFF | TGTGCCAGCAGCGTCGACGGGAGCTTTGAGCAGTTCTTC
TRBJ2-7 | TRBV10-3 | . | . | CAINEEGWDEQYF | TGTGCCATCAACGAAGAGGGCTGGGACGAGCAGTACTTC
TRBJ2-5 | TRBV10-1 | . | . | CASSESTSGTQYF | TGCGCCAGCAGTGAGTCGACCTCGGGGACCCAGTACTTC
TRBJ2-7 | TRBV4-3 | . | . | CASSQGAGASGEQYF | TGCGCCAGCAGCCAGGGGGCCGGAGCGAGTGGCGAGCAGTACTTC
TRBJ2-3 | TRBV7-2 | TRBD2 | once | CASSRRLAGGLDTQYF | TGTGCCAGCAGCCGGCGACTAGCGGGGGGGCTAGATACGCAGTATTTT
TRBJ1-5 | TRBV19 | . | . | CASSIVGGEYQPQHF | TGTGCCAGTAGTATTGTTGGGGGGGAATATCAGCCCCAGCATTTT
TRBJ2-5 | TRBV2 | . | . | CASSETGQETQYF | TGTGCCAGCAGTGAGACAGGCCAAGAGACCCAGTACTTC
TRBJ2-7 | TRBV10-3 | . | . | CAISEAGQRYEQYF | TGTGCCATCAGTGAGGCCGGACAGCGCTACGAGCAGTACTTC
TRBJ2-1 | TRBV7-2 | TRBD2 | few | CASSSDLAGGYNEQFF | TGTGCCAGCAGCAGCGACCTAGCGGGAGGTTACAATGAGCAGTTCTTC
TRBJ1-6 | TRBV5-8 | . | . | CASSLRDNSPLHF | TGTGCCAGCAGCTTACGGGATAATTCACCCCTCCACTTT
TRBJ1-2 | TRBV28 | . | . | CASSFVSGIHYGYTF | TGTGCCAGCAGTTTCGTTTCCGGGATACACTATGGCTACACCTTC
TRBJ2-1 | TRBV7-9 | . | . | CASSFTQGWEQFF | TGTGCCAGCAGCTTCACCCAGGGCTGGGAGCAGTTCTTC
TRBJ2-1 | TRBV12-3/TRBV12-4 | . | . | CASSLQGNEQFF | TGTGCCAGCAGCCTACAGGGCAATGAGCAGTTCTTC
TRBJ1-1 | TRBV7-2 | . | . | CASKAAGNTEAFF | TGTGCCAGCAAGGCGGCAGGGAATACTGAAGCTTTCTTT
TRBJ2-1 | TRBV6-5 | TRBD2 | . | CASSYRLADEQFF | TGTGCCAGCAGTTACAGACTAGCGGATGAGCAGTTCTTC
TRBJ1-4 | TRBV28 | TRBD1 | . | CASSGTDQLNEKLFF | TGTGCCAGCAGTGGGACAGACCAACTAAATGAAAAACTGTTTTTT
TRBJ1-4 | TRBV5-1 | TRBD1 | few | CASSTGQGAGNEKLFF | TGCGCCAGCAGCACCGGACAGGGGGCCGGTAATGAAAAACTGTTTTTT
TRBJ2-1 | TRBV19 | TRBD2 | . | CASSPRGGRDEQFF | TGTGCCAGTAGTCCACGGGGGGGCAGGGATGAGCAGTTCTTC
TRBJ2-3 | TRBV14 | TRBD1 | . | CASSRGQGYGEYF | TGTGCCAGCAGCCGGGGACAGGGGTATGGGGAGTATTTT
TRBJ1-6 | TRBV6-6 | . | . | CASTLGPGNSPLHF | TGTGCCAGCACCCTAGGTCCAGGGAACTCACCCCTCCACTTT
TRBJ1-4 | TRBV10-3 | . | . | CATHRAGNEKLFF | TGTGCCACCCACAGGGCAGGGAATGAAAAACTGTTTTTT
TRBJ1-1 | TRBV5-8 | . | . | CASSARDYSKSGTEAFF | TGTGCCAGCAGCGCCCGGGACTATAGCAAGTCGGGAACTGAAGCTTTCTTT
TRBJ2-5 | TRBV29-1 | TRBD2 | . | CSVGSLAGGETQYF | TGCAGCGTTGGGAGCCTAGCGGGGGGAGAGACCCAGTACTTC
TRBJ2-1 | TRBV28 | TRBD1 | . | CASRTPGGNYNEQFF | TGTGCCAGCAGGACCCCAGGGGGCAACTACAATGAGCAGTTCTTC
TRBJ1-5 | TRBV25-1 | . | . | CASSPGRSQGPQHF | TGTGCCAGCAGCCCAGGGAGGTCACAAGGGCCCCAGCATTTT
TRBJ1-6 | TRBV2 | . | . | CASSEAPGPSSPLHF | TGTGCCAGCAGTGAAGCGCCAGGCCCCTCTTCACCCCTCCACTTT
TRBJ1-6 | TRBV27 | . | once | CASSGVYSALHF | TGTGCCAGCTCGGGGGTTTATTCGGCCCTCCACTTT
TRBJ2-2 | TRBV5-1 | . | . | CASSPWTGRVDTGELFF | TGCGCCAGCAGCCCTTGGACAGGGAGGGTCGACACCGGGGAGCTGTTTTTT
TRBJ1-4 | TRBV5-4 | . | . | CASSSADRDEKLFF | TGTGCCAGCAGCTCGGCGGACAGAGATGAAAAACTGTTTTTT
TRBJ1-1 | TRBV2 | TRBD1 | . | CASSQQGVNTEAFF | TGTGCCAGCAGTCAACAGGGGGTGAACACTGAAGCTTTCTTT
TRBJ2-1 | TRBV4-3 | . | few | CASSPEQGLYNEQFF | TGCGCCAGCAGCCCGGAACAGGGACTATACAATGAGCAGTTCTTC
TRBJ1-1 | TRBV4-1 | . | . | CASSQDRGRRGAFF | TGCGCCAGCAGCCAAGACCGGGGGAGACGGGGGGCTTTCTTT
TRBJ1-4 | TRBV19 | . | . | CASRRQYNEKLFF | TGTGCCAGTAGACGACAGTATAATGAAAAACTGTTTTTT
TRBJ2-3 | TRBV28 | . | . | CASRLSTDTQYF | TGTGCCAGCAGACTAAGCACAGATACGCAGTATTTT
TRBJ2-3 | TRBV7-9 | TRBD2 | . | CASSPGLAGPDTQYF | TGTGCCAGCAGCCCAGGACTAGCGGGACCAGATACGCAGTATTTT
TRBJ2-7 | TRBV6-2/TRBV6-3 | . | . | CASSYAASYEQYF | TGTGCCAGCAGTTACGCGGCCTCCTACGAGCAGTACTTC
TRBJ1-1 | TRBV4-3 | TRBD1 | . | CASSQDNRGSTEAFF | TGCGCCAGCAGCCAAGATAACAGGGGAAGCACTGAAGCTTTCTTT
TRBJ2-2 | TRBV2 | . | . | CASTPQTGELFF | TGTGCCAGCACCCCCCAGACCGGGGAGCTGTTTTTT